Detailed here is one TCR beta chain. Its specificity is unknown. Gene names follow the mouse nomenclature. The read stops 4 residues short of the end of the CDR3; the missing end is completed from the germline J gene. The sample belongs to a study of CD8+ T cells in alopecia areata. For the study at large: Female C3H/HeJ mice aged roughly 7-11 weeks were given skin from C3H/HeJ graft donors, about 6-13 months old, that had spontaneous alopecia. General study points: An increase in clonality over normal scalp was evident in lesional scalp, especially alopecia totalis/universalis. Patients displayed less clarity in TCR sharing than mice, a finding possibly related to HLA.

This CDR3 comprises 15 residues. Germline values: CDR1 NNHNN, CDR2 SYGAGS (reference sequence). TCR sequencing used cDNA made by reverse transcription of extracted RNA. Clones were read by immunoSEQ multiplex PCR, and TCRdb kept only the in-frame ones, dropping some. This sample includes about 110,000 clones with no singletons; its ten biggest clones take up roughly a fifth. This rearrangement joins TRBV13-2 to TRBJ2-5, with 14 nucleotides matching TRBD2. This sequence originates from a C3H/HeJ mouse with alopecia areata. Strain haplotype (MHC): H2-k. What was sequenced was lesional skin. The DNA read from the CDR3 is TGTGCCAGCGGGGGACTGGGGGGGCGCAGAGAC. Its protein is CASGGLGGRRD. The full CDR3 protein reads CASGGLGGRRDTQYF.